This T cell receptor beta chain was retrieved from a study of siplizumab effects on memory and regulatory T cells. Study-wide points: Naive T cells looked more diverse than memory cells and looked like major alloresponse contributors. Researchers did not confirm the suppressive function of proliferating Tregs from siplizumab cultures. Siplizumab produced a significant reduction in alloreactive sequences that were traceable to unstimulated CD4+ memory cells.

About this clone itself: What it recognizes is unknown.

The germline V gene encodes CDR1 LNHDA and CDR2 SQIVND (reference sequence). This CDR3 region has 14 residues. Trimming cost V 1 base and J 4 bases, with 7 bases left between them. Assayed TCR templates numbered some 100,000 for each sample. The repertoire was sequenced with immunoSEQ multiplex PCR; TCRdb's copy has only in-frame clones and lacks some. Among about 80,000 clones listed, approximately 95% were seen once. The sequencing sample was made of CD8+ T cells sorted from blood. The clonotype was recovered from a human donor in good health. The chain carries TRBV19 and TRBJ2-2, with a weak D call TRBD2 (6 bases). Here the CDR3 reads CASSIGRATGELFF. In nucleotides, the CDR3 is TGTGCCAGTAGTATAGGGAGGGCCACCGGGGAGCTGTTTTTT.